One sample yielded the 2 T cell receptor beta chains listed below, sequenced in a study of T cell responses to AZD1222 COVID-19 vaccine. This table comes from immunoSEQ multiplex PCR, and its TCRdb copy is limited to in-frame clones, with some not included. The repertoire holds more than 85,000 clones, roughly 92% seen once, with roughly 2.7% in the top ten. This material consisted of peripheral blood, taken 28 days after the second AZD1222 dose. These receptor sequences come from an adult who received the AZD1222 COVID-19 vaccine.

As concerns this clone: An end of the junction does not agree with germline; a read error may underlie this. The CDR3 loop reads CASSLEGGASYNGQFF. DNA of the CDR3: TGTGCCAGCAGCTTAGAAGGCGGGGCCTCCTACAATGGGCAGTTCTTC. The gene calls are TRBV7-2 and TRBJ2-1; maybe TRBD2 (6 bases). Germline V CDR1 and CDR2: SGHTA, FQGNSA. The CDR3 consists of 16 residues.

CDR3 protein: CASVNRYGYTF. In DNA, the CDR3 is TGTGCCAGCGTAAACAGGTATGGCTACACCTTC. V gene TRBV25-1 combines with J gene TRBJ1-2; tentative D call: TRBD1 (5 bases). This CDR3 is 11 amino acids long. Germline-derived CDR1 and CDR2 are MGHDK and SYGVNS. The germline V and J ends were trimmed by 8 bases and 5 bases, with 9 bases remaining between them.